This T cell receptor beta chain was captured by sequencing in a study of cytomegalovirus exposure and HLA in healthy donors. The germline V gene has CDR1 SEHNR and CDR2 FQNEAQ (reference sequence). CDR3 size: 12 residues. V was shortened by 2 bases and J by 7 bases, with 5 bases between the two germline ends. Study results and caveats: For cytomegalovirus status, the classifier reportedly gave diagnoses with high specificity and sensitivity.

Turning to this clone: As yet, its antigen is unknown.

Method: immunoSEQ multiplex PCR; TCRdb's copy keeps in-frame clones and lacks some. The sample consists of some 150,000 clones, roughly nine tenths of them appearing once. The TCR was taken from a woman under 30 in good health and CMV-seropositive. The chain has TRBV7-9 and TRBJ1-4; unclear D gene. The sample consisted of PBMCs. The CDR3 coding sequence is TGTGCCAGCAGCTTATCGTCTGAAAAACTGTTTTTT. Amino acid sequence: CASSLSSEKLFF.